This T cell receptor beta chain was observed in a study of blood T cell repertoires in COVID-19 (TCRdb year 2020). Study-level background: Samples covering the acute and convalescent phases of COVID-19 were provided by collaborators in the United States, Italy and Spain. The material from the prospective study consisted of cDNA or gDNA derived from T cells, B-cell-depleted T cells, or PBMCs. The dataset comprised deeply sampled blood TCRbeta repertoires from subjects exposed to, actively infected with, or recovered from COVID-19. The repertoires were released in a freely available public database intended as a resource for research on the immune response to SARS-CoV-2. Samples were obtained from the ongoing ImmuneRACE study (first 160 participants) and from 1,254 subjects provided by 6 global collaborators. Nearly every sample came with metadata listing a de-identified subject ID, COVID-19 status, age in years and sex. Where available, HLA class I and class II types were obtained from metadata supplied by the sample provider rather than from assay-based typing. The paper's findings and limits, for the study overall: The amount of clinical and demographic metadata varied by source and participant and was provided uncurated.

Cut back by 0 bases and 6 bases, the V and J ends lie 17 bases apart. From the cysteine up to the phenylalanine, the CDR3 has a length of 16 residues. Here the CDR3 DNA is all that survives: 48 bases in frame from base 1. From a lookup of the germline V gene, CDR1 and CDR2 are SGHRS and YFSETQ. Collaborating institutions collected whole blood in K2EDTA tubes following their own protocols. Collaborator samples were shipped for TCRbeta analysis as frozen whole blood, isolated PBMCs, or DNA extracted from either sample type. The immunoSEQ Assay, a bias-controlled multiplex PCR, was used to amplify TCRbeta CDR3 regions from genomic DNA. On the study's bioinformatics: The number of nucleated cells in each sample was estimated from the amplification of reference gene primers within the assay. To quantify the absolute abundance of each unique TCRbeta CDR3 rearrangement, sequence reads were collapsed and filtered. For each sample, productive Simpson clonality was calculated as the square root of Simpson's diversity index across productive rearrangements. This immuneACCESS table, as held by TCRdb, lists in-frame sequences with V and J called but not all clones. Of the missing ones, under half trace to an unresolved V gene in checked studies; the others have no known cause. V and J calls and clone size come straight from that table; D and trimming were deduced from the DNA. This sample comprises 290,000 or so clones, approximately 86% of them detected only once. Over 1% of the sample lies in the top ten.

A remark on this clone: The antigen it binds to is not known. No base-level quality is on record; no much larger clone is a single base apart.

The chain was built from TRBV5-1 and TRBJ2-3; matching of 5 bases hints at TRBD2 as the D gene. Sequencing was carried out using peripheral blood. The sequence was obtained from a man in his sixties or seventies with acute or convalescent COVID-19. The bases are TGCGCCAGCAGCTTGGATCCCCCGCTAGCTGCTGATACGCAGTATTTT. This encodes CASSLDPPLAADTQYF.